The rows below give T cell receptor beta chains drawn from one sample of a study of cytotoxic CD8 clonotypes in ibrutinib-treated CLL. TCRdb keeps only in-frame clones here, not all; method: immunoSEQ multiplex PCR. The data hold approximately 29,000 clones, with roughly 60% observed a single time. The sequencing here drew on PBMCs, taken before ibrutinib treatment. These receptors all come from a human donor with chronic lymphocytic leukemia. Each CDR3 is given with its conserved first and last residue. The D gene is left open where the match is weak. Clone size, where shown, is once, few, many, or a class for clones that have expanded.

j_call | d_call | v_call | clone_size | cdr3_nt | cdr3_aa
TRBJ2-1 | TRBD2 | TRBV5-6 | once | TGTGCCAGCAGCAGCGGTAGGATTCTAGCGGGGAATGATAATGAGCAGTTCTTC | CASSSGRILAGNDNEQFF
TRBJ1-4 | TRBD1 | TRBV6-1 | NA | TGTGCCAGCAATACAGGGGGCTGGAATGAAAAACTGTTTTTT | CASNTGGWNEKLFF
TRBJ1-5 | NA | TRBV19 | NA | TGTGCCAGTAGGGACTGGGACGGCGACTATAGCAATCAGCCCCAGCATTTT | CASRDWDGDYSNQPQHF
TRBJ2-7 | TRBD2 | TRBV6-1 | NA | TGTGCCAGCGGCGCTAGCGGTAACTACGAGCAGTACTTC | CASGASGNYEQYF
TRBJ2-1 | TRBD2 | TRBV27 | NA | TGTGCCAGCAGTTTCCAAGCGGGGAAAAATGAGCAGTTCTTC | CASSFQAGKNEQFF
TRBJ1-5 | NA | TRBV28 | NA | TGTGCCAGCAGTTCTATAAATTTCAGGGATCAGCCCCAGCATTTT | CASSSINFRDQPQHF
TRBJ2-5 | NA | TRBV2 | NA | TGTGCCAGCAGTGGACAGATCCAAGAGACCCAGTACTTC | CASSGQIQETQYF
TRBJ2-7 | TRBD2 | TRBV28 | NA | TGTGCCAGCAGTTTTTCCAAGGGCCTAGCGGGAGAGCAGTACTTC | CASSFSKGLAGEQYF
TRBJ2-7 | NA | TRBV6-5 | NA | TGTGCCAGCAGCCTCGCCGGCTACAGGGAGCAGTACTTC | CASSLAGYREQYF
TRBJ2-3 | NA | TRBV15 | NA | TGTGCCACCAGCAGAGCGGGAGTCCCGGGTACGCAGTATTTT | CATSRAGVPGTQYF
TRBJ2-2 | NA | TRBV5-6 | NA | TGTGCCAGCAGCTTGTACGGGGGCACCGGGGAGCTGTTTTTT | CASSLYGGTGELFF
TRBJ2-3 | TRBD1 | TRBV25-1 | few | TGTGCCAGCAGTGAATTGGGACAGGGGATGACAGATACGCAGTATTTT | CASSELGQGMTDTQYF